The 3 T cell receptor beta chains given below trace back to one sample, sequenced in a study of cytomegalovirus exposure and HLA in healthy donors. The PCR employed 60 Vbeta primers together with 13 Jbeta primers. TCRdb's table, derived via immunoSEQ multiplex PCR, lists solely in-frame clones and lacks some. There are 130,000 or so clones in the sample; roughly 82% occur only once, and 2.5% to 3.5% lies in the top ten. The sample comprised PBMCs. The source of these receptors is a young woman in good health and CMV-seropositive.

The chain carries TRBV7-8 and TRBJ1-6; D remains ambiguous. Germline V lookup: CDR1 SGHVS, CDR2 FQNEAQ. The V end lost 1 base, the J end lost 8 bases, and 15 bases lay between the germline ends. The CDR3 loop spans 16 amino acids. CDR3 in DNA: TGTGCCAGCAGCTTAGATTTCACCGGAGGTGATTCACCCCTCCACTTT. Translating gives CASSLDFTGGDSPLHF.

The chain is built from TRBV7-9 and TRBJ1-2, with D unresolved. The V gene's germline CDR1 is SEHNR and CDR2 FQNEAQ (reference sequence). The V end lost 1 base, the J end lost 4 bases, and 10 bases lay between the germline ends. This CDR3 has 14 amino acids. The DNA of the CDR3 is TGTGCCAGCAGCTTAGAACTCCCTGCCTATGGCTACACCTTC. It yields the protein CASSLELPAYGYTF. Combining the CDR3 with reference TRBV7-9 and TRBJ1-2 gives the whole variable domain DTGVSQNPRHKITKRGQNVTFRCDPISEHNRLYWYRQTLGQGPEFLTYFQNEAQLEKSRLLSDRFSAERPKGSFSTLEIQRTEQGDSAMYLCASSLELPAYGYTFGSGTRLTVV.

As concerns this clone: The junction does not match germline at one end; this may be a read error. V is TRBV7-9 and J is TRBJ2-1; possible D gene TRBD2, 6 bases. This CDR3 contains 14 residues. Looked up from germline, CDR1 is SEHNR and CDR2 is FQNEAQ (reference sequence). CDR3 sequence reads: CASSLGRNTNEQFF. The DNA of the CDR3 is TGTGCCAGCAGTTTAGGGAGGAACACCAATGAGCAGTTCTTC.